This T cell receptor (beta chain) was obtained from a study of shared clonotypes between healthy human individuals. General observations from the study: Estimated clonotype richness was generally higher in naive than memory subsets. Rarefaction exposed incomplete sorted-subset sequencing despite large depth. The four-donor shared clonotypes exceeded non-shared clonotypes in generation probability, with non-shared ones scoring lower.

Only in-frame clones appear in the TCRdb table, and some are missing; sequencing was by immunoSEQ multiplex PCR. The sample records over a million clones, about 80% being singletons. The germline V gene has CDR1 MNHEY and CDR2 SMNVEV (reference sequence). Losses at the gene ends were 5 bases for V and 9 bases for J; bases not matched to a gene: 10. CDR3 size: 14 residues. With regard to this clone: The antigen remains undetermined.

The source is a man younger than 30 in good health. Some clones in this sample may be carry-over from other donors' samples. The sample taken for sequencing was memory CD4+ T cells from PBMCs. Sample subset: CD45RA-negative fraction. This chain links TRBV27 with TRBJ1-5; 7 nucleotides line up with TRBD1. The CDR3, as DNA: TGTGCCAGCAGTCCTTCGACAGGGTCCGGGCCCCAGCATTTT. It specifies CASSPSTGSGPQHF.